The next 20 T cell receptor beta chains were all read from a single sample in a study of cytomegalovirus exposure and HLA in healthy donors. Some clones are missing from TCRdb's copy, which holds only in-frame ones; the method was immunoSEQ multiplex PCR. The table shows 120,000 or so clones, with roughly 86% occurring only once. The sequenced material came from PBMCs. The receptor source for this set is a man aged 18 to 29 in good health and CMV-seronegative.

The chain is built from TRBV18 and TRBJ1-1; D unresolved. Trimming left V 3 bases short and J 3 bases short, with 14 bases between. The V gene's germline CDR1 is KGHSH and CDR2 LQKENI. This CDR3 comprises 15 residues. The CDR3 protein is CASSPSDTRDTEAFF. CDR3 nucleotides: TGTGCCAGCTCACCTTCAGACACTAGAGACACTGAAGCTTTCTTT.

The V call is TRBV29-1, the J call TRBJ1-1; a possible D gene is TRBD1 (5 bases). The CDR3 runs 12 residues. CDR1 and CDR2 from the germline V gene are SQVTM and ANQGSEA. The germline V and J ends were trimmed by 4 bases and 1 base, with 7 bases remaining between them. This chain's CDR3 is CSVGGANTEAFF. In DNA, the CDR3 is TGCAGCGTTGGCGGGGCGAACACTGAAGCTTTCTTT.

This sequence joins TRBV19 and TRBJ1-5; 7 nucleotides align to TRBD1. V shed 8 bases and J 3 bases; nucleotides not matched to a gene: 10. Per the germline V gene, CDR1 is LNHDA and CDR2 is SQIVND (reference sequence). The CDR3 consists of 15 residues. The CDR3 here is CASRTTGPNNQPQHF. The DNA for the CDR3 is TGTGCCAGTCGAACGACAGGGCCTAACAATCAGCCCCAGCATTTT.

CDR3 nucleotide sequence: TGTGCCAGCAGCTCTAGCGGGAGCTACAATGAGCAGTTCTTC. This encodes CASSSSGSYNEQFF. This chain links TRBV5-6 with TRBJ2-1; 10 bases map to TRBD2. The ends lost 3 bases at V and 3 bases at J; junction bases unmatched: 0. The CDR3 is made up of 14 amino acids. CDR1 and CDR2 from the germline V gene are SGHDT and YYEEEE.

The rearrangement links TRBV4-1 to TRBJ2-7; 7 positions match TRBD1. Looked up from germline, CDR1 is MGHRA and CDR2 is YSYEKL. The CDR3 totals 16 residues. Unmatched junction bases numbered 12, after V lost 4 bases and J lost 3 bases. The CDR3 coding sequence is TGCGCCAGCAGCCCTACGGCCGGGACAGACATCTACGAGCAGTACTTC. Amino acids: CASSPTAGTDIYEQYF.

The chain carries TRBV18 and TRBJ1-2; weak D call: TRBD1 (6 bases). CDR1 and CDR2 from the germline V gene are KGHSH and LQKENI. The length of the CDR3 is 14 residues. V lost 0 bases and J 5 bases, leaving 10 bases between the germline ends. This CDR3 reads CASSPPSRGYGYTF. In DNA, the CDR3 is TGTGCCAGCTCACCACCGTCCAGGGGATATGGCTACACCTTC.

V gene TRBV4-1 combines with J gene TRBJ2-7; TRBD1 might be the D (6 bases). The CDR3 loop spans 12 amino acids. V lost 0 bases and J 6 bases, leaving 6 bases between the germline ends. Germline V gives CDR1 MGHRA, CDR2 YSYEKL. In DNA, the CDR3 is TGCGCCAGCAGCCAAGACAGGGGCGAGCAGTACTTC. It codes for CASSQDRGEQYF.

The chain couples TRBV5-4 to TRBJ1-2; weak D call: TRBD1 (5 bases). V lost 0 bases and J 8 bases, leaving 11 bases between the germline ends. The length of the CDR3 is 13 residues. Germline CDR1 SGHNT, CDR2 YYREEE (reference sequence). CDR3 amino acids: CASSLDRGGGYTF. The CDR3 coding sequence is TGTGCCAGCAGCTTGGATAGGGGTGGAGGCTACACCTTC.

The CDR3 DNA sequence: TGCGCCAGCAGCCAGGTAAACAGGGATCACACTGAAGCTTTCTTT. Translation: CASSQVNRDHTEAFF. This chain joins TRBV5-1 and TRBJ1-1; possibly TRBD1 for D (6 bases). Trimming left V 4 bases short and J 3 bases short, with 16 bases between. CDR1 SGHRS and CDR2 YFSETQ come from the germline V gene. This CDR3 region has 15 residues.

The chain links TRBV28 to TRBJ2-1, with TRBD1 identical over 7 bases. The CDR3 has 15 residues. CDR1 MDHEN and CDR2 SYDVKM come from the germline V gene. J gave up 1 base and V 7 bases, and 7 bases lay outside the gene matches. The CDR3 sequence is CASIPPQGSYNEQFF. The DNA for the CDR3 is TGTGCCAGCATCCCCCCACAGGGGTCCTACAATGAGCAGTTCTTC.

The gene calls are TRBV5-4 and TRBJ1-4, with 8 bases fitting TRBD1. Germline-derived CDR1 and CDR2 are SGHNT and YYREEE (reference sequence). Losses at the gene ends were 5 bases for V and 5 bases for J; bases not matched to a gene: 8. The CDR3 has 15 amino acids. This chain's CDR3 is CASRVGQGKNEKLFF. In nucleotides, the CDR3 is TGTGCCAGCAGAGTCGGACAGGGAAAGAATGAAAAACTGTTTTTT.

This chain connects TRBV2 to TRBJ1-2; 8 bases align to TRBD1. This CDR3 region has 16 residues. Germline V lookup: CDR1 SNHLY, CDR2 FYNNEI. V was pared by 0 bases and J by 6 bases, with 9 bases of the junction left unmatched. This chain's CDR3 is CASSEAYRTGINGYTF. DNA of the CDR3: TGTGCCAGCAGTGAAGCATATCGGACAGGGATCAATGGCTACACCTTC.

In regard to this clone: The same CDR3 also results from other DNA sequences found in this sample. This chain connects TRBV5-1 to TRBJ2-7; D is undetermined. The CDR3 contains 13 residues. Germline lookup yields CDR1 SGHRS and CDR2 YFSETQ. V was cut by 0 bases and J by 4 bases, with 8 bases left in between. Here the CDR3 DNA reads TGCGCCAGCAGCTTGGCCCGAGGATACGAGCAGTACTTC. Protein product: CASSLARGYEQYF.

This chain joins TRBV6-4 and TRBJ2-1; D is uncertain. CDR1 and CDR2 from the germline V gene are MRHNA and SNTAGT. The CDR3 is 15 residues long. V was pared by 2 bases and J by 0 bases, with 8 bases between. CDR3 region: CASSDGPDSYNEQFF. The CDR3 DNA follows: TGTGCCAGCAGTGACGGGCCGGACTCCTACAATGAGCAGTTCTTC.

This chain joins TRBV6-4 and TRBJ1-1, with D hard to call. The CDR3 sequence is 15 residues long. Germline CDR1 MRHNA, CDR2 SNTAGT. Trimming pared 5 bases from V and 3 bases from J, leaving 16 bases between. The CDR3 region has the DNA TGTGCCAGCAGTCAAGACGGGGTAAGGGACACTGAAGCTTTCTTT. As protein: CASSQDGVRDTEAFF.

This clone has just one count. J is TRBJ2-3 and V is TRBV30; 7 positions agree with TRBD2. Unmatched junction bases numbered 5, after V lost 0 bases and J lost 2 bases. The CDR3 runs 15 residues. Germline V gene lookup returns CDR1 GTSNPN and CDR2 SVGIG (reference sequence). The CDR3 DNA follows: TGTGCCTGGAGTGTACGGGGGGACTTCACAGATACGCAGTATTTT. Amino acid sequence: CAWSVRGDFTDTQYF.

This chain links TRBV25-1 with TRBJ2-1; 11 positions agree with TRBD2. This CDR3 has 13 amino acids. Germline assignment: CDR1 MGHDK and CDR2 SYGVNS. V was pared by 10 bases and J by 8 bases, with 7 bases of the junction left unmatched. The CDR3 coding sequence is TGTGCCACCACTAGCGGGGGTCGGCATGAGCAGTTCTTC. Translated, it gives CATTSGGRHEQFF.

The V gene is TRBV7-9, the J gene TRBJ2-1, with D uncertain. The V and J ends lost 2 bases and 4 bases respectively, with 6 bases between them. Looked up from germline, CDR1 is SEHNR and CDR2 is FQNEAQ (reference sequence). The CDR3 covers 13 residues. The CDR3 sequence is CASSLSGYNEQFF. The CDR3 DNA reads TGTGCCAGCAGCTTATCCGGTTACAATGAGCAGTTCTTC.

This clone was counted a few times. The CDR3 DNA is TGTGCCAGCAGCCCGCTAGCAAATGAGCAGTTCTTC. Protein sequence: CASSPLANEQFF. This chain links TRBV6-6 with TRBJ2-1, with a weak D call TRBD2 (5 bases). Germline V gene lookup returns CDR1 MNHNY and CDR2 SVGAGI (reference sequence). The V gene lost 6 bases and the J gene lost 7 bases, with 10 bases spanning the gap. The CDR3 loop spans 12 amino acids.

The chain has TRBV5-6 and TRBJ2-7; 10 bases align to TRBD1. V dropped 4 bases and J dropped 2; count of bases not matched to a gene: 6. CDR3 length equals 15 residues. The germline V gene has CDR1 SGHDT and CDR2 YYEEEE. The CDR3 nucleotides are TGTGCCAGCAGCATAGGACAGGGGGGAACCTACGAGCAGTACTTC. Protein product: CASSIGQGGTYEQYF.